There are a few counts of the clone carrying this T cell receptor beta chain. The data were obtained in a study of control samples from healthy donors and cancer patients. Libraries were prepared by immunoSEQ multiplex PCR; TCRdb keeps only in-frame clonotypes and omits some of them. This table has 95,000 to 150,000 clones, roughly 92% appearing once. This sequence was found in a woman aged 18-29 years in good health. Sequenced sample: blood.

The CDR3 DNA reads as TGTGCCAGCAGCAAGGGACTAGACTCCTACAATGAGCAGTTCTTC. This gives the protein CASSKGLDSYNEQFF. The V and J genes are TRBV7-8 and TRBJ2-1; 8 bases agree with TRBD2. This CDR3 spans 15 amino acids. J was trimmed by 0 bases and V by 5 bases; bases with no gene match: 3. CDR1 and CDR2 (germline): SGHVS, FQNEAQ. Together with reference TRBV7-8 and TRBJ2-1, the CDR3 gives the full variable domain: GAGVSQSPRYKVAKRGQDVALRCDPISGHVSLFWYQQALGQGPEFLTYFQNEAQLDKSGLPSDRFFAERPEGSVSTLKIQRTQQEDSAVYLCASSKGLDSYNEQFFGPGTRLTVL.